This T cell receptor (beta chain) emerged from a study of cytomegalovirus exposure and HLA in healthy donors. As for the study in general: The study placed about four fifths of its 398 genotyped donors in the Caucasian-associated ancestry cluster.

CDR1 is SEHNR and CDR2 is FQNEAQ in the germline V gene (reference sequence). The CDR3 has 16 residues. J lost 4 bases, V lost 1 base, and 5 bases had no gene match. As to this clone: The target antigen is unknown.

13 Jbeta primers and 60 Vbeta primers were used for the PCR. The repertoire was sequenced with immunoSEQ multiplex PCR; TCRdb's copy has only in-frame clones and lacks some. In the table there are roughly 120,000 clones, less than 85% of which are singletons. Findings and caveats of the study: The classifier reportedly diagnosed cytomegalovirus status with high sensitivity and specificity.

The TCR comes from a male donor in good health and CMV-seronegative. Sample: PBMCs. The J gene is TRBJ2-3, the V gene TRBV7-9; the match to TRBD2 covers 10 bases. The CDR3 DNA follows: TGTGCCAGCAGCTTAGGATCTAGCGGGAGATCAGATACGCAGTATTTT. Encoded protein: CASSLGSSGRSDTQYF.